Below, 21 T cell receptor beta chains from the same sample are listed, as sequenced in a study of blood T cell repertoires in COVID-19. Sequencing was performed with immunoSEQ multiplex PCR; in TCRdb, only in-frame clones are kept and a portion is missing. The sample has approximately 380,000 clones, around nine tenths seen once. Sequencing was performed on PBMCs or T cells enriched from blood (not recorded which). Receptors originate from a woman between 18 and 29 years old who had recovered from COVID-19.

The V gene is TRBV5-4, the J gene TRBJ1-1, with 8 bases lining up with TRBD1. Trimming removed 6 bases from V and 7 bases from J; junction bases left unmatched: 11. CDR1 is SGHNT and CDR2 is YYREEE in the germline V gene (reference sequence). CDR3 length equals 14 residues. The chain's CDR3 is CASTLKRGQGEAFF. CDR3 bases: TGTGCCAGCACCCTTAAAAGAGGACAGGGTGAAGCTTTCTTT.

This clone was observed a single time. The chain is built from TRBV5-5 and TRBJ2-1; 12 bases match TRBD2. The CDR3 length is 16 residues. CDR1 and CDR2 from the germline V gene are SGHKS and YYEKEE (reference sequence). V lost 2 bases, J lost 5 bases, and 5 bases stayed unmatched. CDR3 DNA sequence: TGTGCCAGCAGCTTATATCCTAGCGGGGGGGACAATGAGCAGTTCTTC. It specifies CASSLYPSGGDNEQFF.

This chain joins TRBV5-6 and TRBJ2-1; possible D gene TRBD2, 6 bases. The V gene lost 5 bases and the J gene lost 7 bases, with 16 bases spanning the gap. The germline gives CDR1 SGHDT, CDR2 YYEEEE. The CDR3 loop spans 14 amino acids. The chain's CDR3 is CASRLNGGENEQFF. The DNA of the CDR3 is TGTGCCAGCAGGCTGAACGGGGGAGAGAATGAGCAGTTCTTC.

The table lists this clone with a few counts. The chain has TRBV19 and TRBJ1-2; D may be TRBD1 (6 bases). Trimming took off 1 base at V and 8 bases at J, with 14 bases between the two ends. This CDR3 has 14 residues. Looked up from germline, CDR1 is LNHDA and CDR2 is SQIVND (reference sequence). CDR3 bases: TGTGCCAGTAGTATAGTGGCAGGGGCGCAAGGCTACACCTTC. The encoded protein is CASSIVAGAQGYTF.

The V gene is TRBV2, the J gene TRBJ1-4, with D unresolved. The CDR3 is 14 amino acids. Germline V lookup: CDR1 SNHLY, CDR2 FYNNEI. Trimming pared 4 bases from V and 6 bases from J, leaving 12 bases between. In nucleotides, the CDR3 is TGTGCCAGCAGTGGGGCGGGCGCGGATGAAAAACTGTTTTTT. Its translation: CASSGAGADEKLFF.

The chain combines TRBV7-2 with TRBJ2-1; 11 positions agree with TRBD2. CDR3 length equals 15 residues. The germline gives CDR1 SGHTA, CDR2 FQGNSA. Germline trimming cut 5 bases from V and 12 bases from J; bases unmatched to any gene: 12. CDR3 sequence reads: CASSPTSGVPSGQFF. In DNA form, the CDR3 reads TGTGCCAGCAGCCCGACTAGCGGGGTACCCAGTGGGCAGTTCTTC.

This clone appeared a single time. V is TRBV7-9 and J is TRBJ2-2, with 9 bases aligning to TRBD1. J was trimmed by 6 bases and V by 3 bases; bases with no gene match: 5. The CDR3 consists of 15 residues. Per germline, CDR1 SEHNR and CDR2 FQNEAQ (reference sequence). The CDR3 here is CASSLTGGVAGELFF. In DNA form, the CDR3 reads TGTGCCAGCAGCTTGACAGGGGGAGTCGCCGGGGAGCTGTTTTTT.

The V call is TRBV7-9, the J call TRBJ1-2; tentative D call: TRBD1 (6 bases). Germline V gene lookup returns CDR1 SEHNR and CDR2 FQNEAQ (reference sequence). This CDR3 is 13 amino acids long. V lost 4 bases to trimming and J lost 4 bases, with 10 bases between them. In DNA form, the CDR3 reads TGTGCCAGCAGCTCACAGGGCCCCTATGGCTACACCTTC. This gives the protein CASSSQGPYGYTF. The entire variable domain, with the rest obtained from reference TRBV7-9 and TRBJ1-2, is as follows: DTGVSQNPRHKITKRGQNVTFRCDPISEHNRLYWYRQTLGQGPEFLTYFQNEAQLEKSRLLSDRFSAERPKGSFSTLEIQRTEQGDSAMYLCASSSQGPYGYTFGSGTRLTVV.

The genes are TRBV2 and TRBJ1-2; 8 bases fit TRBD1. V was clipped by 10 bases and J by 0 bases; unmatched bases: 4. CDR1 and CDR2 (germline): SNHLY, FYNNEI. CDR3 length: 13 amino acids. The CDR3 nucleotides read TGTGCCATCGGGACAGGAGCTAACTATGGCTACACCTTC. This gives the protein CAIGTGANYGYTF.

CDR3 coding DNA: TGTGCCTGGAGTGGAGGGACAGGTCCTGGGGGGGAGCTGTTTTTT. This codes for CAWSGGTGPGGELFF. The J gene is TRBJ2-2, the V gene TRBV30, with TRBD1 matching over 8 bases. The CDR3 sequence is 15 residues long. V lost 1 base to trimming and J lost 8 bases; unmatched junction nucleotides: 9. Germline loops: CDR1 GTSNPN, CDR2 SVGIG (reference sequence).

The chain carries TRBV6-5 and TRBJ1-2; TRBD1 agrees at 10 bases. V gave up 4 bases and J gave up 9 bases; unmatched junction bases: 8. This CDR3 is 14 amino acids long. Germline V gives CDR1 MNHEY, CDR2 SVGAGI. The CDR3 sequence is CASSWTGQGISYTF. CDR3 in DNA: TGTGCCAGCAGTTGGACGGGACAGGGGATAAGCTACACCTTC.

The V and J genes are TRBV28 and TRBJ1-5; tentative D call: TRBD1 (6 bases). Per the germline V gene, CDR1 is MDHEN and CDR2 is SYDVKM. Trimming cost V 3 bases and J 7 bases, with 10 bases left between them. CDR3 length: 13 residues. CDR3 loop: CASSFPGEQPQHF. CDR3 nucleotides: TGTGCCAGCAGTTTCCCAGGGGAACAGCCCCAGCATTTT.

This clone appeared a few times. The chain carries TRBV27 and TRBJ1-2; TRBD1 matches at 7 bases. The CDR3 consists of 14 residues. Germline trimming cut 4 bases from V and 10 bases from J; bases unmatched to any gene: 12. The germline V gene encodes CDR1 MNHEY and CDR2 SMNVEV (reference sequence). Written as DNA, the CDR3 is TGTGCCAGCAGTTCAACATATGTGACAGGGCTCTACACCTTC. This sequence encodes CASSSTYVTGLYTF.

This clone was recorded a few times. The V and J genes are TRBV4-3 and TRBJ2-1; TRBD2 matches 9 bases. V trimming: 5 bases; J trimming: 13 bases; junction bases outside the gene matches: 3. The CDR3 is made up of 11 amino acids. Germline values: CDR1 LGHNA, CDR2 YSLEER. CDR3 protein: CASSVRGGQFF. In DNA form, the CDR3 reads TGCGCCAGCAGCGTGCGGGGGGGACAGTTCTTC.

V is TRBV19 and J is TRBJ1-5, with 9 bases identical to TRBD1. Germline V gives CDR1 LNHDA, CDR2 SQIVND (reference sequence). This CDR3 is built from 15 residues. J gave up 5 bases and V 6 bases, and 8 bases lay outside the gene matches. CDR3 DNA: TGTGCCAGTAGGGGGATCTACAGGGGGCATCAGCCCCAGCATTTT. It specifies CASRGIYRGHQPQHF.

The V call is TRBV12-3 or TRBV12-4, the J call TRBJ1-5; D remains ambiguous. This CDR3 region has 12 residues. V shed 6 bases and J shed 2 bases, with 5 bases lying between them. CDR3 nucleotides: TGTGCCAGCAGGTCTGGCAATCAGCCCCAGCATTTT. Protein product: CASRSGNQPQHF.

The rearrangement uses TRBV4-1 and TRBJ2-3; 11 nucleotides line up with TRBD2. V lost 4 bases, J lost 2 bases, and 8 bases stayed unmatched. This CDR3 spans 17 amino acids. Germline CDR1 and CDR2: MGHRA and YSYEKL. The CDR3 sequence is CASSPLGTSGTTDTQYF. As DNA, the CDR3 is TGCGCCAGCAGCCCCCTGGGGACTAGCGGCACCACAGATACGCAGTATTTT.

The rearrangement joins TRBV14 to TRBJ1-4, with 9 bases lining up with TRBD1. In germline, CDR1 is SGHDN, CDR2 FVKESK. This CDR3 has 15 residues. The V segment lost 4 bases and the J segment 10 bases; nucleotides outside the gene matches: 10. The CDR3 bases are TGTGCCAGCAGCCCCGAACGGGGGACAGGGAGAAAACTGTTTTTT. Encoded protein: CASSPERGTGRKLFF.

This clone was seen just once. The chain employs TRBV9 and TRBJ2-3; TRBD1 matches at 9 bases. CDR1 and CDR2 from the germline V gene are SGDLS and YYNGEE. CDR3 length equals 15 residues. Trimming took 3 bases from V and 6 from J; bases not matched to a gene: 8. CDR3 in amino acids: CASSERGTGPDTQYF. CDR3 nucleotides: TGTGCCAGCAGCGAAAGAGGGACAGGGCCCGATACGCAGTATTTT.

The CDR3 sequence is CASRGGGYSPLHF. DNA of the CDR3: TGTGCCAGTAGGGGGGGAGGATATTCACCCCTCCACTTT. The chain joins TRBV19 to TRBJ1-6; tentatively, D is TRBD1 (5 bases). Germline CDR1 is LNHDA and CDR2 is SQIVND (reference sequence). The CDR3 loop spans 13 amino acids. The V end lost 6 bases, the J end lost 8 bases, and 11 bases lay between the germline ends.

This chain uses TRBV6-5 with TRBJ2-7; 10 nucleotides line up with TRBD1. The trim removed 6 bases at V and 3 bases at J, leaving 5 bases unmatched. The CDR3 is made up of 14 amino acids. Per germline, CDR1 MNHEY and CDR2 SVGAGI. The CDR3 bases are TGTGCCAGCAGAACGACAGGGGGCGGCTACGAGCAGTACTTC. The encoded protein is CASRTTGGGYEQYF.